A selection of T cell receptor beta chains follows, all from one sample in a study of blood T cell repertoires in COVID-19. Produced via immunoSEQ multiplex PCR; TCRdb's table is partial and in-frame only. Here the sample spans under 200,000 clones, around 77% being singletons. Sequencing input: peripheral blood. Receptors were obtained from a man between 65 and 80 years old with acute or convalescent COVID-19. The CDR3 runs from the conserved cysteine through the conserved F or W. A D gene is named only where the DNA matches it firmly. A row's size may be missing; if present it is once, few, many or a size class.

TRBJ1-5 | 17 | - | - | TRBV19 | CASSMGSTGPSNQPQHF | TGTGCCAGTAGTATGGGCTCAACAGGGCCGAGCAATCAGCCCCAGCATTTT
TRBJ2-2 | 15 | - | - | TRBV10-3 | CAISESPGGSGELFF | TGTGCCATCAGTGAGTCTCCGGGGGGCTCCGGGGAGCTGTTTTTT
TRBJ2-7 | 14 | few | TRBD2 | TRBV5-6 | CASTIAGGPHEQYF | TGTGCCAGCACCATAGCGGGAGGGCCTCACGAGCAGTACTTC
TRBJ1-3 | 17 | few | - | TRBV9 | CASSETTGIGTGNTIYF | TGTGCCAGCAGCGAAACCACAGGGATAGGGACTGGAAACACCATATATTTT
TRBJ2-1 | 13 | few | - | TRBV6-5 | CASSYSRGTASFF | TGTGCCAGCAGTTACTCCCGGGGGACTGCCTCGTTCTTC
TRBJ1-5 | 15 | - | - | TRBV7-2 | CASTPHMGQDQPQHF | TGTGCCAGCACCCCGCACATGGGGCAGGATCAGCCCCAGCATTTT
TRBJ1-1 | 17 | - | - | TRBV6-1 | CASSVERGGRWNTEAFF | TGTGCCAGCAGTGTGGAACGGGGGGGAAGGTGGAACACTGAAGCTTTCTTT
TRBJ2-7 | 18 | - | TRBD2 | TRBV5-4 | CASSLVGTSGRSSYEQYF | TGTGCCAGCAGCTTGGTAGGGACTAGCGGGAGGAGCTCCTACGAGCAGTACTTC
TRBJ2-4 | 17 | - | - | TRBV21-1 | CAHWFSGAVFPRNIQYF | TGTGCCCACTGGTTTTCAGGGGCCGTTTTTCCCCGAAACATTCAGTACTTC
TRBJ1-3 | 15 | - | - | TRBV7-9 | CASSLAASSGNTIYF | TGTGCCAGCAGCTTAGCAGCGAGCTCTGGAAACACCATATATTTT
TRBJ2-1 | 13 | - | - | TRBV7-2 | CASSGPPVNEQFF | TGTGCCAGCAGCGGCCCCCCCGTGAATGAGCAGTTCTTC
TRBJ1-1 | 15 | - | - | TRBV4-3 | CASSQVGHPNTEAFF | TGCGCCAGCAGCCAAGTGGGACACCCGAACACTGAAGCTTTCTTT
TRBJ2-2 | 15 | - | TRBD2 | TRBV24-1 | CATKGTSESRGELFF | TGTGCCACCAAAGGGACTAGCGAATCCAGGGGGGAGCTGTTTTTT
TRBJ2-1 | 11 | - | - | TRBV18 | CASSPGGEQFF | TGTGCCAGCTCACCGGGGGGTGAGCAGTTCTTC
TRBJ2-7 | 13 | few | - | TRBV14 | CASSLEVFYEQYF | TGTGCCAGCAGCTTGGAGGTATTTTACGAGCAGTACTTC
TRBJ2-7 | 15 | - | TRBD2 | TRBV6-4 | CASSPGLAGVYEQYF | TGTGCCAGCAGTCCTGGACTAGCGGGAGTTTACGAGCAGTACTTC
TRBJ1-1 | 14 | - | - | TRBV28 | CATREQILNTEAFF | TGTGCCACCCGGGAACAGATTTTGAACACTGAAGCTTTCTTT
TRBJ2-3 | 16 | - | TRBD2 | TRBV7-8 | CASSLELAGGPDTQYF | TGTGCCAGCAGCTTAGAACTAGCGGGGGGGCCAGATACGCAGTATTTT
TRBJ1-2 | 13 | - | - | TRBV6-2/TRBV6-3 | CASSYTPVDGYTF | TGTGCCAGCAGTTATACGCCGGTAGATGGCTACACCTTC
TRBJ1-1 | 14 | - | - | TRBV11-1 | CASSAKGGHTEAFF | TGTGCCAGCAGCGCTAAGGGGGGGCACACTGAAGCTTTCTTT